This T cell receptor (beta chain) is from a study of cytomegalovirus exposure and HLA in healthy donors. Primers for the PCR totalled 60 Vbeta and 13 Jbeta. The protocol was immunoSEQ multiplex PCR, while the TCRdb copy is restricted to in-frame clones and leaves out a portion. The sample carries some 90,000 clones, around 71% recorded once. The receptor comes from a man aged 55 to 70 in good health and CMV-seronegative. Sequencing was performed on PBMCs.

In DNA form, the CDR3 reads TGTGCCAGTAAAGGGACAGGGCATGAAAAACTGTTTTTT. Its translation: CASKGTGHEKLFF. V is TRBV19 and J is TRBJ1-4, with 9 bases matching TRBD1. Germline CDR1 is LNHDA and CDR2 is SQIVND (reference sequence). V shed 7 bases and J 6 bases; nucleotides not matched to a gene: 3. The CDR3 has 13 residues.